One sample yielded the 16 T cell receptor beta chains listed below, sequenced in a study of blood T cell repertoires in COVID-19. Method: immunoSEQ multiplex PCR; TCRdb's copy keeps in-frame clones and lacks some. This table has roughly 380,000 clones, around 85% appearing once. The sequenced material came from peripheral blood. The origin of the receptors is a woman younger than 35 with acute or convalescent COVID-19.

The V and J genes are TRBV5-4 and TRBJ1-2, with 9 nucleotides matching TRBD1. Germline values: CDR1 SGHNT, CDR2 YYREEE (reference sequence). The CDR3 covers 17 residues. With V trimmed by 3 bases and J by 2 bases, 11 bases remained unmatched. CDR3 protein: CASSSRRDRVWNYGYTF. In DNA form, the CDR3 reads TGTGCCAGCAGCTCGAGGAGGGACAGGGTATGGAACTATGGCTACACCTTC.

The rearrangement uses TRBV30 and TRBJ1-1; D ambiguous. CDR1 and CDR2 from the germline V gene are GTSNPN and SVGIG (reference sequence). Trimming took off 0 bases at V and 3 bases at J, with 2 bases between the two ends. CDR3 length: 11 residues. Here the CDR3 DNA reads TGTGCCTGGAGTGTCGACACTGAAGCTTTCTTT. Its protein product is CAWSVDTEAFF.

Here the CDR3 DNA reads TGTGCCAGCAGCTTAATCCGAGGCATAAACACTGAAGCTTTCTTT. Amino acids: CASSLIRGINTEAFF. This chain joins TRBV5-6 and TRBJ1-1; no definite D call. There are 15 residues in the CDR3. V was cut by 2 bases and J by 2 bases, with 13 bases left in between. Germline CDR1 and CDR2: SGHDT and YYEEEE.

The V and J genes are TRBV6-1 and TRBJ1-2; no definite D call. Trimming shortened V by 3 bases and J by 0 bases, and 11 bases separated the two germline ends. Germline V CDR1 and CDR2: MNHNS, SASEGT. The CDR3 length is 15 residues. The CDR3 reads CASSETPLANYGYTF. CDR3 DNA sequence: TGTGCCAGCAGTGAGACACCGTTAGCTAACTATGGCTACACCTTC.

V gene TRBV7-9 combines with J gene TRBJ1-3; 8 bases fit TRBD1. Germline CDR1 and CDR2: SEHNR and FQNEAQ (reference sequence). CDR3 length: 15 amino acids. Trimming removed 1 base from V and 5 bases from J; junction bases left unmatched: 4. CDR3 region: CASSLGTGKRNTIYF. The CDR3 nucleotides read TGTGCCAGCAGCTTAGGGACAGGGAAGAGAAACACCATATATTTT.

This clone was seen just once. The chain employs TRBV6-1 and TRBJ2-1; TRBD1 agrees at 10 bases. J lost 2 bases, V lost 2 bases, and 3 bases had no gene match. This CDR3 has 16 residues. Per the germline V gene, CDR1 is MNHNS and CDR2 is SASEGT. CDR3 nucleotides: TGTGCCAGCAGTGAATACGGGACAGGGGCCTACAATGAGCAGTTCTTC. Protein: CASSEYGTGAYNEQFF.

The genes are TRBV9 and TRBJ1-6; D is uncertain. V lost 3 bases and J lost 10, with 11 bases in between. Germline V gene sequence: CDR1 SGDLS, CDR2 YYNGEE. This CDR3 is 13 amino acids long. For the CDR3, the DNA is TGTGCCAGCAGCGCTTCAGGAGGATCACCCCTCCACTTT. This encodes CASSASGGSPLHF.

V is TRBV6-5 and J is TRBJ2-7; tentative D call: TRBD1 (5 bases). Germline V CDR1 and CDR2: MNHEY, SVGAGI. This CDR3 region has 12 residues. Trimming left V 6 bases short and J 7 bases short, with 13 bases between. The CDR3 nucleotides read TGTGCCAGCAGGAAGGGGCTGGAGGAGCAGTACTTC. As protein: CASRKGLEEQYF.

This clone was seen just once. This rearrangement joins TRBV2 to TRBJ1-2; TRBD1 is a possible D gene (6 bases). Trimming cost V 4 bases and J 7 bases, with 22 bases left between them. Germline loops: CDR1 SNHLY, CDR2 FYNNEI. CDR3 length: 16 residues. The CDR3 sequence is CASSGGAGARMSGYTF. The CDR3 bases are TGTGCCAGCAGTGGAGGCGCGGGGGCCCGAATGAGTGGCTACACCTTC.

The CDR3 here is CASSQGGSRGDTQYF. The CDR3 region has the DNA TGTGCCAGCAGCCAAGGAGGGAGCCGGGGGGATACGCAGTATTTT. The genes are TRBV3-1 (or the pseudogene TRBV3-2) and TRBJ2-3; TRBD2 is a possible D gene (6 bases). Germline V lookup: CDR1 LGHDT, CDR2 YNNKEL (reference sequence). The V gene lost 1 base and the J gene lost 6 bases, with 14 bases spanning the gap. This CDR3 contains 15 residues.

The V gene is TRBV4-2, the J gene TRBJ1-2; the match to TRBD1 covers 9 bases. The CDR3 has 14 residues. After removal of 0 bases from V and 10 bases from J, the junction contained 6 bases not matched to a gene. Germline V gene lookup returns CDR1 LGHNA and CDR2 YNFKEQ. For the CDR3, the DNA is TGTGCCAGCAGCCAAGATGCGGACAGGGGACACTACACCTTC. It translates to CASSQDADRGHYTF.

V usage is TRBV27 and J usage is TRBJ2-7; the match to TRBD2 covers 12 bases. Germline lookup yields CDR1 MNHEY and CDR2 SMNVEV (reference sequence). The CDR3 covers 20 residues. V lost 2 bases, J lost 2 bases, and 16 bases stayed unmatched. The CDR3 is CASSLHVSGSASGRAYEQYF. CDR3 DNA sequence: TGTGCCAGCAGTTTACATGTCTCCGGTTCGGCTAGCGGGAGGGCCTACGAGCAGTACTTC.

The rearrangement joins TRBV9 to TRBJ2-2; tentatively, D is TRBD1 (6 bases). CDR3 length equals 15 residues. The V end lost 4 bases, the J end lost 2 bases, and 12 bases lay between the germline ends. Germline V gives CDR1 SGDLS, CDR2 YYNGEE. This CDR3 is CASSLTGTNTGELFF. In DNA, the CDR3 is TGTGCCAGCAGCCTAACCGGGACAAACACCGGGGAGCTGTTTTTT.

V and J are TRBV19 and TRBJ1-4; D is undetermined. Germline lookup yields CDR1 LNHDA and CDR2 SQIVND (reference sequence). There are 14 residues in the CDR3. The V end lost 0 bases, the J end lost 3 bases, and 5 bases lay between the germline ends. As DNA, the CDR3 is TGTGCCAGTAGTATAGAGGGCCCTAATGAAAAACTGTTTTTT. Translating gives CASSIEGPNEKLFF.

This chain joins TRBV7-7 and TRBJ2-1; 9 bases map to TRBD1. The CDR3 spans 16 residues. Germline V gives CDR1 SSHAT, CDR2 FNYEAQ (reference sequence). V was pared by 1 base and J by 8 bases, with 9 bases of the junction left unmatched. In DNA, the CDR3 is TGTGCCAGCAGCTTAGGGGCTGGGGGACAGGGTTATGAGCAGTTCTTC. Translation: CASSLGAGGQGYEQFF.

The CDR3 is CASSRNGGDQPQHF. The CDR3 bases are TGCGCCAGCAGCCGAAACGGGGGGGATCAGCCCCAGCATTTT. The V call is TRBV5-1, the J call TRBJ1-5; maybe TRBD1 (5 bases). V lost 4 bases, J lost 5 bases, and 13 bases lay in between. Germline CDR1 and CDR2: SGHRS and YFSETQ. This CDR3 has 14 residues.